The source of this T cell receptor (beta chain) is a study of shared clonotypes between healthy human individuals. Study at large: Contributing individuals were two females and three males aged 18 to 49. CD8 memory received one plate per donor, CD8 naive two, CD4 memory three and CD4 naive three. Overall study findings and caveats: Some clonotypes were shared by all four sorted-subset donors, while others were not shared. The non-shared ones had lower generation probabilities than the shared ones.

Donors, without exception, were Caucasian adults residing in Nashville, Tennessee. In regard to this clone: The target antigen is unknown.

Germline V lookup: CDR1 SGDLS, CDR2 YYNGEE. V shed 4 bases, J shed 2 bases, and the junction held 8 bases outside the gene matches. The CDR3 spans 16 residues. Method: immunoSEQ multiplex PCR; TCRdb's copy keeps in-frame clones and lacks some. In the table there are around 1.4 million clones, just under 99% of which are singletons. This receptor was taken from a man aged 30 to 45 in good health. The sample comprised naive CD4+ T cells sorted from blood. As to subset: CD45RA+ positively selected. The V and J genes are TRBV9 and TRBJ2-3; 9 bases align to TRBD2. CDR3 amino acids: CASSTAGGGYTDTQYF. The CDR3 nucleotides are TGTGCCAGCAGCACAGCGGGAGGAGGTTACACAGATACGCAGTATTTT.